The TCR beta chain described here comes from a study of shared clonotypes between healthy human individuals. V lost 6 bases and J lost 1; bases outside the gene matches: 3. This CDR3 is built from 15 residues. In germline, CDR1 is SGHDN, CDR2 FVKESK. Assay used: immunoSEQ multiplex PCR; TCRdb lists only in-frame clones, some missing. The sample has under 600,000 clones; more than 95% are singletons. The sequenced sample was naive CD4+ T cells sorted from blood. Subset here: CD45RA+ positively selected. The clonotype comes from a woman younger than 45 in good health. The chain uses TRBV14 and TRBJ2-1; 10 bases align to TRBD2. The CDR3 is CASSPGLASYNEQFF. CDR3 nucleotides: TGTGCCAGCAGTCCGGGACTAGCGTCCTACAATGAGCAGTTCTTC.